The TCR beta chain under discussion was sequenced for a study of identical twins. Study results and limitations: Excess sharing between twins was weaker in beta out-of-frame sequences.

On this clonotype itself: Its target is not known.

The V gene lost 1 base and the J gene lost 2 bases, with 11 bases spanning the gap. Germline lookup yields CDR1 MNHEY and CDR2 SVGEGT. The CDR3 length is 15 residues. TCRdb independently ran MiXCR on the 5' RACE reads; one entry per CDR3 protein. The top ten hold 0.75% to 0.95% of the sample, which has 400,000 to 550,000 distinct CDR3 sequences, roughly a fifth seen once. These sequences were also reported in another study, on T cells expressing NK-cell markers. That work states: In a few donors, dominant clonotypes made up 28.3-60.1% of CD3+CD56-NKG2C+ cells.

The TCR originated in a woman in her late teens or twenties in good health. The sample comprised CD4+ T cells sorted from blood. The chain carries TRBV6-2 or TRBV6-3 and TRBJ1-2; D is ambiguous. CDR3 in DNA: TGTGCCAGCAGTTACTTGGCTCGGCAGAACTATGGCTACACCTTC. Protein product: CASSYLARQNYGYTF.